Shown below are 10 T cell receptor beta chains from a single sample sequenced in a study of cytomegalovirus exposure and HLA in healthy donors. The method was immunoSEQ multiplex PCR; TCRdb's version includes in-frame clones alone and lacks a portion of them. The data contain about 360,000 clones, just over 85% of them singletons. Sequenced input: PBMCs. These TCRs come from a woman aged 18-35 years in good health and CMV-seronegative.

This sequence joins TRBV18 and TRBJ2-1; maybe TRBD2 (5 bases). Germline lookup yields CDR1 KGHSH and CDR2 LQKENI. Trimming took 0 bases from V and 6 from J, leaving 12 bases between them. The length of the CDR3 is 15 residues. This CDR3 is CASSPPVSALNEQFF. CDR3 DNA sequence: TGTGCCAGCTCACCACCGGTTAGCGCTCTCAATGAGCAGTTCTTC.

This clone was seen just once. The CDR3 DNA reads as TGTGCCAGCTCACCGAGGCGGACTAGCGGGAGTTTCACAGATACGCAGTATTTT. Its translation is CASSPRRTSGSFTDTQYF. This chain joins TRBV18 and TRBJ2-3; 13 bases line up with TRBD2. Germline V gene data show CDR1 as KGHSH and CDR2 as LQKENI. Germline trimming cut 3 bases from V and 2 bases from J; bases unmatched to any gene: 8. There are 18 residues in the CDR3.

The V gene is TRBV5-6, the J gene TRBJ2-7, with 8 bases fitting TRBD2. The CDR3 totals 15 residues. Germline assignment: CDR1 SGHDT and CDR2 YYEEEE. V was clipped by 3 bases and J by 2 bases; unmatched bases: 7. The chain's CDR3 is CASSSRGGMAYEQYF. The CDR3 region has the DNA TGTGCCAGCAGCTCCCGGGGGGGGATGGCCTACGAGCAGTACTTC.

The chain links TRBV19 to TRBJ1-1, with D possibly matching TRBD1 (6 bases). V shed 5 bases and J shed 6 bases, with 10 bases lying between them. The germline CDR1 and CDR2 sequences are LNHDA and SQIVND (reference sequence). CDR3 length equals 12 residues. The CDR3 region is CASSPGVPEAFF. CDR3 coding DNA: TGTGCCAGTAGTCCAGGGGTCCCTGAAGCTTTCTTT.

The chain carries TRBV5-1 and TRBJ2-3, with TRBD2 matching over 7 bases. The J segment lost 0 bases and the V segment lost 0 bases, leaving 4 bases of the junction unmatched. Germline loops: CDR1 SGHRS, CDR2 YFSETQ. This CDR3 comprises 16 residues. CDR3 DNA sequence: TGCGCCAGCAGCTTGGTGAGCGGGGTTAGCACAGATACGCAGTATTTT. This sequence encodes CASSLVSGVSTDTQYF.

The chain uses TRBV2 and TRBJ2-1, with a weak D call TRBD2 (7 bases). V lost 9 bases to trimming and J lost 0 bases, with 9 bases between them. There are 13 residues in the CDR3. Germline V gene lookup returns CDR1 SNHLY and CDR2 FYNNEI. CDR3 residues: CARGGDSYNEQFF. Written as DNA, the CDR3 is TGTGCCAGAGGGGGGGACTCCTACAATGAGCAGTTCTTC.

This sequence joins TRBV2 and TRBJ1-2; possibly TRBD1 for D (5 bases). V was pared by 6 bases and J by 4 bases, with 15 bases between. Germline assignment: CDR1 SNHLY and CDR2 FYNNEI. This CDR3 is 14 amino acids long. The CDR3 protein is CASRGDGLFYGYTF. In DNA form, the CDR3 reads TGTGCCAGCAGGGGGGACGGACTATTCTATGGCTACACCTTC.

The gene calls are TRBV5-4 and TRBJ2-7; 10 positions match TRBD1. Germline V gene lookup returns CDR1 SGHNT and CDR2 YYREEE (reference sequence). V was pared by 3 bases and J by 2 bases, with 11 bases of the junction left unmatched. The CDR3 is 17 amino acids. CDR3 region: CASSSGTGELWPYEQYF. The CDR3 nucleotides are TGTGCCAGCAGCTCCGGGACAGGGGAACTCTGGCCCTACGAGCAGTACTTC.

The chain is built from TRBV4-2 and TRBJ2-7; D unresolved. Between the trimmed V and J ends, which lost 0 bases and 5 bases, there was a span of 8 bases. CDR1 is LGHNA, CDR2 YNFKEQ, per germline. There are 13 residues in the CDR3. The CDR3 DNA follows: TGTGCCAGCAGCCAAGAACTCCCAAACGAGCAGTACTTC. As protein: CASSQELPNEQYF.

The rearrangement uses TRBV30 and TRBJ2-7, with a tentative D call TRBD1 (5 bases). The germline gives CDR1 GTSNPN, CDR2 SVGIG (reference sequence). Trimming pared 5 bases from V and 4 bases from J, leaving 9 bases between. This CDR3 has 11 amino acids. The chain's CDR3 is CAWAQGYEQYF. As DNA, the CDR3 is TGTGCCTGGGCTCAGGGATACGAGCAGTACTTC.